The following is a T cell receptor (beta chain) sequence with its context. The junction had 5 bases not matched to a gene; V was cut back by 5 bases and J by 4 bases. CDR1 is SEHNR and CDR2 is FQNEAQ in the germline V gene (reference sequence). This CDR3 has 14 residues. This sample stems from a study of blood T cell repertoires in COVID-19. The repertoire was sequenced with immunoSEQ multiplex PCR; TCRdb's copy has only in-frame clones and lacks some. The profile shows fewer than 200,000 clones, 84% of them singletons. This chain joins TRBV7-9 and TRBJ1-3; 7 positions agree with TRBD1. Input material: PBMCs or T cells enriched from blood (not recorded which). The source of this sequence is a woman aged 25 to 39 who had been exposed to COVID-19. The CDR3 nucleotides are TGTGCCAGCAGCCCGACAGGGTCAGGAAACACCATATATTTT. This gives the protein CASSPTGSGNTIYF.